Each of the 11 T cell receptor beta chains below was sequenced from the same sample in a study of monozygotic twins with inflammatory bowel disease. With the 5' RACE reads reprocessed, TCRdb shows one record per CDR3 protein and no DNA. The repertoire table contains hundreds of thousands of distinct CDR3 sequences. The sequenced sample consisted of blood. The source of these receptors is a human donor with ulcerative colitis or Crohn's disease, or a healthy co-twin of an affected twin (not recorded which).

The V call is TRBV6-5, the J call TRBJ2-3; TCRdb names TRBD1, which stays unverified in the absence of DNA. The CDR3 consists of 17 residues. Germline V gene data show CDR1 as MNHEY and CDR2 as SVGAGI. Here the CDR3 reads CASSYKEGGGPMYTQYF.

Here the CDR3 reads CASSKSNYGYTF. The J gene is TRBJ1-2, the V gene TRBV28. From germline, CDR1 is MDHEN and CDR2 SYDVKM. The CDR3 runs to 12 residues.

The V and J genes are TRBV7-2 and TRBJ2-2. Germline V lookup: CDR1 SGHTA, CDR2 FQGNSA. The CDR3 covers 16 residues. CDR3: CASSLVGSGNTGELFF.

V usage is TRBV10-3 and J usage is TRBJ2-6. The germline V gene has CDR1 ENHRY and CDR2 SYGVKD. The CDR3 runs to 14 residues. The CDR3 loop reads CAIRIGEGANVLTF.

The genes are TRBV6-2 or TRBV6-3 and TRBJ2-7; without DNA, the TCRdb call of TRBD2 cannot be checked. Germline assignment: CDR1 MNHEY and CDR2 SVGEGT. This CDR3 is 15 amino acids long. CDR3: CASSLTSGRRYEQYF.

The J gene is TRBJ1-1, the V gene TRBV5-6. The germline V gene encodes CDR1 SGHDT and CDR2 YYEEEE. This CDR3 is 12 amino acids long. CDR3 amino acids: CASSLGQNEAFF.

The V call is TRBV3-1, the J call TRBJ2-3; TCRdb's D call of TRBD2 is untestable without DNA. The CDR3 is 19 residues long. CDR1 is LGHDT and CDR2 is YNNKEL in the germline V gene (reference sequence). The CDR3 sequence: CASSQDLGSTSGSTDTQYF.

The J gene is TRBJ1-5, the V gene TRBV27. CDR1 MNHEY and CDR2 SMNVEV come from the germline V gene (reference sequence). CDR3 length: 16 residues. The chain's CDR3 is CASSGLGPRGNQPQHF.

The chain couples TRBV20-1 to TRBJ1-1. There are 12 residues in the CDR3. CDR1 and CDR2 (germline): DFQATT, SNEGSKA (reference sequence). The CDR3 loop reads CSVLDLNTEAFF.

The chain links TRBV5-1 to TRBJ2-5. Germline lookup yields CDR1 SGHRS and CDR2 YFSETQ. This CDR3 contains 16 residues. The CDR3 region is CASSRGENQQSGTQYF.

The chain combines TRBV11-2 with TRBJ2-3; TCRdb lists TRBD1, though no DNA is available to test this call. The CDR3 totals 16 residues. The germline gives CDR1 SGHAT, CDR2 FQNNGV. This chain's CDR3 is CASSFGQGFLTDTQYF.